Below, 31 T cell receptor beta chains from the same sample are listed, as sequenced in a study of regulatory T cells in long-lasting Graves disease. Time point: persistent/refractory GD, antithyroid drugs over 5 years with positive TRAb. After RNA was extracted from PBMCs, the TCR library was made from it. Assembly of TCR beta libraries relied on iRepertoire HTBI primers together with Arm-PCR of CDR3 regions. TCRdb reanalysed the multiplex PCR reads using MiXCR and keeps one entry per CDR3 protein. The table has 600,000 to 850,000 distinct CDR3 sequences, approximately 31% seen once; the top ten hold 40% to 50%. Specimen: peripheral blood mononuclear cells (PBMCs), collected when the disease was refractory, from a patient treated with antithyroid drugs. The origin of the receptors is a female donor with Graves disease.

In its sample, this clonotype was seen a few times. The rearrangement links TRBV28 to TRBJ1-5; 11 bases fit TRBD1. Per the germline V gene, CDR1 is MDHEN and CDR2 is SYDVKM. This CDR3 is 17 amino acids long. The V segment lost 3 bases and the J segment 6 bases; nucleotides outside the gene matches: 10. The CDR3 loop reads CASSFAGTGGPSQPQHF. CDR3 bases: TGTGCCAGCAGTTTTGCCGGGACAGGGGGTCCCAGTCAGCCCCAGCATTTT.

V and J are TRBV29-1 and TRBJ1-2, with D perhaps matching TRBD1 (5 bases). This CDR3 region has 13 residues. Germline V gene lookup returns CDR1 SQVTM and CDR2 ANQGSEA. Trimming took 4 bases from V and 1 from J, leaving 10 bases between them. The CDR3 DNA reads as TGCAGCGTTGTAGGTCAGGGTAACTATGGCTACACCTTC. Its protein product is CSVVGQGNYGYTF.

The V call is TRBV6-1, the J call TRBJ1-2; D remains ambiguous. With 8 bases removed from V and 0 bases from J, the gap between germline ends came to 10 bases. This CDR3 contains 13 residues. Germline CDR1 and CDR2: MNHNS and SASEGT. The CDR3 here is CASAYSPNYGYTF. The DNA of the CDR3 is TGTGCCAGCGCGTACAGCCCTAACTATGGCTACACCTTC.

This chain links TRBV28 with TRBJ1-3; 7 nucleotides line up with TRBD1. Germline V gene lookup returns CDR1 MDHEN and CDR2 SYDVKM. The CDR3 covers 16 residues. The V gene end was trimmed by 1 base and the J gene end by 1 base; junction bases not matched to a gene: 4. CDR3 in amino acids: CASSLYAGGSGNTIYF. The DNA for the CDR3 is TGTGCCAGCAGTTTATACGCAGGGGGATCTGGAAACACCATATATTTT.

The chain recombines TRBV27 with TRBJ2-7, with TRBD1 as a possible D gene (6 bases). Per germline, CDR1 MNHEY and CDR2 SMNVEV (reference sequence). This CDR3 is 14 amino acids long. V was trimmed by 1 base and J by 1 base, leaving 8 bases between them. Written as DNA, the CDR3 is TGTGCCAGCAGTTTATGGGACACTTCCTACGAGCAGTACTTC. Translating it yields CASSLWDTSYEQYF.

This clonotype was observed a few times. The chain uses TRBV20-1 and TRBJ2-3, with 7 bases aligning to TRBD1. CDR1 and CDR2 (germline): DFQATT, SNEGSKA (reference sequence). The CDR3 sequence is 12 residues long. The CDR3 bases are TGCAGGTCAACAGGGGTGGCAGATACGCAGTATTTT. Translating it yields CRSTGVADTQYF.

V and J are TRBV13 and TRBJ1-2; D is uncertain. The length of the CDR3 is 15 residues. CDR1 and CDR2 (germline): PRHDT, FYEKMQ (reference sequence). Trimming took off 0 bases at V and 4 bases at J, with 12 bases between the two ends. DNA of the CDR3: TGTGCCAGCAGCTTAGGACACCTGGACTTCTATGGCTACACCTTC. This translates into CASSLGHLDFYGYTF.

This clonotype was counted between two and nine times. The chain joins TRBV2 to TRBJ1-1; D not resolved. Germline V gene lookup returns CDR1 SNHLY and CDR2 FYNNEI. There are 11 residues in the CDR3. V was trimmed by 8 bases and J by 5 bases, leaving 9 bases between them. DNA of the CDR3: TGTGCCAGCCTTCGTAGGACTGAAGCTTTCTTT. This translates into CASLRRTEAFF.

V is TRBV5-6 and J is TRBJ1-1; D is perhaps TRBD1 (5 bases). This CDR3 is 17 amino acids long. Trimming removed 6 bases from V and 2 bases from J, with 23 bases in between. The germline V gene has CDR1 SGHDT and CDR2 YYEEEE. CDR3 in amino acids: CASKSKYRLGGNTEAFF. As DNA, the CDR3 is TGTGCCAGCAAGTCGAAGTACCGGCTTGGGGGTAACACTGAAGCTTTCTTT.

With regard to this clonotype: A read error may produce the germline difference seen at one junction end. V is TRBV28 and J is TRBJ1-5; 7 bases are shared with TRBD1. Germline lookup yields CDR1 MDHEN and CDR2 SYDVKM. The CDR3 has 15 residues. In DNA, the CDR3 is TGTGCCAGCAGTTTAGCAGGGGGATACAATCGGCCCCAGCATTTT. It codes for CASSLAGGYNRPQHF.

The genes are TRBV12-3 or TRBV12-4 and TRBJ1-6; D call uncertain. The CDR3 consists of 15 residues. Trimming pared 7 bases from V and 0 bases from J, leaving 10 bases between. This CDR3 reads CASTFESSYNSPLHF. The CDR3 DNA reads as TGTGCCAGCACCTTCGAGAGCTCCTATAATTCACCCCTCCACTTT.

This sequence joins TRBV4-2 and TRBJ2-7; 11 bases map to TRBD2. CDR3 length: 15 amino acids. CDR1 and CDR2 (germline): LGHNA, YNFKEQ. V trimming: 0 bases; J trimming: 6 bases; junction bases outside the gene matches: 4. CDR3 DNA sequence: TGTGCCAGCAGCCAAGATGGTCTAGCGGGAGGCGAGCAGTACTTC. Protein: CASSQDGLAGGEQYF.

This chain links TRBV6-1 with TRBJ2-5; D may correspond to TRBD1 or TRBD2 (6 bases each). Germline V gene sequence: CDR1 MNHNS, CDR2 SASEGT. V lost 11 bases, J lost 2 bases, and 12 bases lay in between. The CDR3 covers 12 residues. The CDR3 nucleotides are TGTGCCGTTCGGGGGCGTCAAGAGACCCAGTACTTC. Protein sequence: CAVRGRQETQYF.

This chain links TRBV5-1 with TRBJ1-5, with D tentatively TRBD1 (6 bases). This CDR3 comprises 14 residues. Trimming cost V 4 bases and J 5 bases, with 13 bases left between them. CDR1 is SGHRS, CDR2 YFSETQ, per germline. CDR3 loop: CASSLDRPDQPQHF. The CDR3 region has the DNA TGCGCCAGCAGCCTGGACAGACCCGATCAGCCCCAGCATTTT.

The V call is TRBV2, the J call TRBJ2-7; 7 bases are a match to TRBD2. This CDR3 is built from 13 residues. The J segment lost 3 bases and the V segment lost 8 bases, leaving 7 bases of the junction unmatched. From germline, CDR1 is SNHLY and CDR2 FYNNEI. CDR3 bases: TGTGCCAGCCAGCAATCGGGGGGCTACGAGCAGTACTTC. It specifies CASQQSGGYEQYF.

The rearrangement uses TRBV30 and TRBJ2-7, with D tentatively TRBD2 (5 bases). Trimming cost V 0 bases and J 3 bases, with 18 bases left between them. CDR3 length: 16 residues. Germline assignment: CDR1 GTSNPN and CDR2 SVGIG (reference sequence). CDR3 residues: CAWSVRVGHWNYEQYF. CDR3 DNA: TGTGCCTGGAGTGTGAGGGTTGGGCATTGGAACTACGAGCAGTACTTC.

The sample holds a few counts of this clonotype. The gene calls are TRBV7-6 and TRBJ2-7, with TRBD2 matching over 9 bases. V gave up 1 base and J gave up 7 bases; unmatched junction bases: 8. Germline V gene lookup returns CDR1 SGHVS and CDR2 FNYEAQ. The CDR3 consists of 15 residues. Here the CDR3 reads CASSLEREDVWEQYF. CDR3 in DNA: TGTGCCAGCAGCTTAGAGCGGGAGGACGTTTGGGAGCAGTACTTC.

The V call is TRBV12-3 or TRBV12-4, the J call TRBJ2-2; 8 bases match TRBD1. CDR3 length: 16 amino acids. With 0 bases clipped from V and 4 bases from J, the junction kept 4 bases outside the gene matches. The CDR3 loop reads CASSLAQGVSTGELFF. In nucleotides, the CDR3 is TGTGCCAGCAGTTTAGCACAGGGGGTTAGCACCGGGGAGCTGTTTTTT.

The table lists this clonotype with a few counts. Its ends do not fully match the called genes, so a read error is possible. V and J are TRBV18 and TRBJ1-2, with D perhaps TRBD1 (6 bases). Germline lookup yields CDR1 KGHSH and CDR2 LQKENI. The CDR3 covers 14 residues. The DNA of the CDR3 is TGTGCCAGCTCGCCACAGGGACCTAACTATGGCTACACCTTC. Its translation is CASSPQGPNYGYTF. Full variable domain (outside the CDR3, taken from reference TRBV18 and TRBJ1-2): NAGVMQNPRHLVRRRGQEARLRCSPMKGHSHVYWYRQLPEEGLKFMVYLQKENIIDESGMPKERFSAEFPKEGPSILRIQQVVRGDSAAYFCASSPQGPNYGYTFGSGTRLTVV.

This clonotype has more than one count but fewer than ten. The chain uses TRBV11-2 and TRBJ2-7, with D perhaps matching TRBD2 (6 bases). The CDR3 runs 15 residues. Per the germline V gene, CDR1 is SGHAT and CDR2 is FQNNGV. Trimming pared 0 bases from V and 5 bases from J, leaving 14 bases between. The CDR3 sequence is CASSLEARRVDEQYF. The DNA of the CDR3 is TGTGCCAGCAGCTTAGAAGCCCGGAGGGTCGACGAGCAGTACTTC.

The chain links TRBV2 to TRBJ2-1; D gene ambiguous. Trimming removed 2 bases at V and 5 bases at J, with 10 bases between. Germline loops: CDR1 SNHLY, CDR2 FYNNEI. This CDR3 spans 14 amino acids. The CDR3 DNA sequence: TGTGCCAGCAGTGAAATCCCGGGCAACAATGAGCAGTTCTTC. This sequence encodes CASSEIPGNNEQFF.

In DNA form, the CDR3 reads TGTGCCAGCAGCGTTGATCATAATTCACCCCTCCACTTT. It specifies CASSVDHNSPLHF. This rearrangement joins TRBV9 to TRBJ1-6; D ambiguous. The CDR3 runs 13 residues. Germline values: CDR1 SGDLS, CDR2 YYNGEE. Trimming shortened V by 2 bases and J by 5 bases, and 5 bases separated the two germline ends.

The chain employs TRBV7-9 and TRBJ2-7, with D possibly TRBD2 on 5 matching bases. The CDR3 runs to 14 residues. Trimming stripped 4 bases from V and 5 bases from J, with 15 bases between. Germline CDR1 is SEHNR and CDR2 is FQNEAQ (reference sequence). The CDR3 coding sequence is TGTGCCAGCAGCTCTCAGAGGGTGGGGAACGAGCAGTACTTC. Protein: CASSSQRVGNEQYF.

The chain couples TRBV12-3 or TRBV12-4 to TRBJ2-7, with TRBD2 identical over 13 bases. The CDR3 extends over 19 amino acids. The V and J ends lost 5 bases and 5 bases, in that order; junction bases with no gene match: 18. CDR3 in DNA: TGTGCCAGCAGTCAACAACCCCCCCGGACTAGCGGGAGCCTCCACGAGCAGTACTTC. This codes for CASSQQPPRTSGSLHEQYF.

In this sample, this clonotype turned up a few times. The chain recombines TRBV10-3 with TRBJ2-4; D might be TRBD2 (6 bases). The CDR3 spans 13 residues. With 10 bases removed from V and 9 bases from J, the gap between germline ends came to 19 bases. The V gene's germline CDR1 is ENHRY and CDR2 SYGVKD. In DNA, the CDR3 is TGTGCCACCATGGGGACTGGAATTGGCATTCAGTACTTC. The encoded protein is CATMGTGIGIQYF.

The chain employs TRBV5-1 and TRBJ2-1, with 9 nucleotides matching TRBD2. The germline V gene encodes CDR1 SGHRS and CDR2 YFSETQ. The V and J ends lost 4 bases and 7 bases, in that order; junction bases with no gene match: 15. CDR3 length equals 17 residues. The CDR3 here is CASSPTLTSGGRNEQFF. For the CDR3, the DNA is TGCGCCAGCAGCCCCACTCTGACTAGCGGAGGTCGGAATGAGCAGTTCTTC.

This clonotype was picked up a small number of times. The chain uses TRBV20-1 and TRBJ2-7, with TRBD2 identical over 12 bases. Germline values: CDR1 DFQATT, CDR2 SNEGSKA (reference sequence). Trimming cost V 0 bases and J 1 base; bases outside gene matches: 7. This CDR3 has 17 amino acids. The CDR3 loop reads CSARDPRLAGVSYEQYF. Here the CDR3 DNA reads TGCAGTGCTAGAGACCCAAGACTAGCGGGAGTATCCTACGAGCAGTACTTC.

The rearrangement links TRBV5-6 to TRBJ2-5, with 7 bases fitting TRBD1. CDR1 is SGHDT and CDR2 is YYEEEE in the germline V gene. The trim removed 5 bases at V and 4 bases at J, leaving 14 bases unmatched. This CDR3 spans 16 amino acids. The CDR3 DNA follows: TGTGCCAGCAGTGATGGACAGGTGATTCTTCGAGAGACCCAGTACTTC. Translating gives CASSDGQVILRETQYF.

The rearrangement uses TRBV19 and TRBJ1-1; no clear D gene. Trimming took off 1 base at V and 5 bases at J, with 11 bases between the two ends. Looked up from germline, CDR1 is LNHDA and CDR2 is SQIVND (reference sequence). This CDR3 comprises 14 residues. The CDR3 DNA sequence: TGTGCCAGTAGTATAGGGCCCCGAGGGACTGAAGCTTTCTTT. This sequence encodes CASSIGPRGTEAFF. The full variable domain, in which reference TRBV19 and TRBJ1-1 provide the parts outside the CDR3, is DGGITQSPKYLFRKEGQNVTLSCEQNLNHDAMYWYRQDPGQGLRLIYYSQIVNDFQKGDIAEGYSVSREKKESFPLTVTSAQKNPTAFYLCASSIGPRGTEAFFGQGTRLTVV.

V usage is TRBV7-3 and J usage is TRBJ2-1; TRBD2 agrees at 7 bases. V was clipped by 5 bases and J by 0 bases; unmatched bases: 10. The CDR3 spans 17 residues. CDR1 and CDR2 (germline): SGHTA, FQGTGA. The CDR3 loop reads CASSAISGISSYNEQFF. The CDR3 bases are TGTGCCAGCAGCGCTATCAGCGGGATCAGCTCCTACAATGAGCAGTTCTTC.

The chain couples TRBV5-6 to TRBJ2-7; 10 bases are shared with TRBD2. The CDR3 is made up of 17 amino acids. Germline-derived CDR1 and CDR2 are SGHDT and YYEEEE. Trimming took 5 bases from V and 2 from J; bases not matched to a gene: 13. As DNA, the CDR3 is TGTGCCAGCAGGGTAAAACCGGGACTAGCGATAACCTACGAGCAGTACTTC. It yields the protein CASRVKPGLAITYEQYF.